The clone carrying this TCR beta chain occurred once. Its antigen is not identified. CD45RO-negative, CCR7-positively selected cells formed the naive CD8 fraction, excluding terminally differentiated effector memory CD45RA+ cells. This sample was taken from a study of shared clonotypes between healthy human individuals. About the study: Per-donor plates numbered three CD4 naive, three CD4 memory, two CD8 naive and one CD8 memory. Findings and caveats of the study: Despite large depth, rarefaction showed incomplete sorted-subset sequencing.

The run depth of the assay was deep. The input for sorted-subset replicate PCRs was roughly 180 ng DNA, some 28,000 T cell genomes. The method was immunoSEQ multiplex PCR; TCRdb's version includes in-frame clones alone and lacks a portion of them. The repertoire has roughly 770,000 clones, 90% to 97% of them found once; the top ten carry under 0.25%. Germline V gene data show CDR1 as SGHRS and CDR2 as YFSETQ. J lost 2 bases, V lost 2 bases, and 7 bases had no gene match. CDR3 length equals 16 residues. The chain recombines TRBV5-1 with TRBJ1-2, with TRBD1 matching 9 bases. The sample was naive CD8+ T cells sorted from blood. This TCR was sampled from a man younger than 40 in good health. The CDR3 nucleotides are TGCGCCAGCAGCTTACCGGGACAGGGATTAAACTATGGCTACACCTTC. Translated: CASSLPGQGLNYGYTF.